This T cell receptor beta chain was sequenced in a study of blood T cells in healthy people across ages (dated by TCRdb to the mid-2010s). Regarding the research as a whole: Template switching captured roughly one uniquely barcoded TCR beta cDNA molecule per two T cells in model experiments. Using deep sequencing normalized with unique cDNA molecular identifiers, the study measured how TCR beta repertoire diversity changes with age. The donors were split into four age groups: young (average around 16 years), middle-aged (about 40), aged (around 67) and long-lived (roughly 80). To avoid experimental bias, donors of different ages were randomly spread across the sequencing lanes. For two donors (one aged 18 to 30 and one aged 80 or older), the study analyzed two additional independent replicas of 1 million unique cDNA reads from the same blood draw. Overall study outcomes, separate from this receptor: Conclusive comparison of naive and antigen-experienced compartments was prevented by the profiling of bulk unsorted PBMCs. There was a strong correlation between observed TCR beta diversity and the percentage of naive T cells measured by flow cytometry. The CMV infection status of donors was not known, potentially confounding age-related changes in expanded clonotypes. Compared with the aged group, the long-lived group had more naive CD4+ T cells, fewer expanded clones and increased TCR diversity, a pattern suggesting age selection. Observed TCR beta diversity per million T cells fell roughly linearly with age, and a significant reduction was already apparent by age approximately 41. Total diversity estimates from one million sequenced T cells were considered lower bounds and underestimates.

Libraries came from 5' RACE. A second about 7 to 12 cycle PCR used a sample-barcoded 5' primer and a J-beta primer mix. A template-switch 5' adaptor carrying 12 random nucleotides introduced a unique molecular identifier onto each TCR beta cDNA molecule. Each sample yielded at least 2.5 million CDR3-containing paired-end reads. All of the RNA was converted into first-strand cDNA using the Mint cDNA synthesis kit, with a TRBC-specific oligonucleotide serving as the primer. All cDNA was treated with uracil-DNA glycosylase and then went through a first 18-cycle PCR with the universal primers M1SS and BC2_uni_R. In the source study's methods: For normalization, 1 million high-quality reads were randomly selected from each sample, with every read carrying a distinct molecular identifier. Instead of being binned into consensus sequences, reads with shared molecular identifiers were discarded. MiTCR, set to a Q25 quality threshold and the strictest error-elimination algorithm, was used for CDR3 identification, clonotype clustering and error correction. Lower-bound total TCR beta diversity was estimated with a nonparametric unseen species model using Euler transformation. In-frame beta chains were kept once TCRdb had trimmed the public reads at Q25 with fastp and called clones with MiXCR. Identical CDR3 protein sequences are pooled into one entry, listed with their most common genes and DNA. The V and J calls reflect TCRdb's pipeline rather than the authors' work. The sample has fewer than 2 million distinct CDR3 sequences on record, approximately 40% of them singletons. The top ten constitute 23% of the sample.

Systemically healthy Caucasian individuals from Russia, roughly 40 in total and aged roughly 6 to 100 years, were included as donors. Approximately 9.3 milliliters of peripheral blood were collected from each donor into EDTA-treated Vacutainer tubes. Ficoll-Paque density-gradient centrifugation was used to isolate PBMCs, with at least 6.5 million obtained per sample. Total RNA, at least 5 micrograms per sample, was extracted from PBMCs with Trizol reagent. The percentages of naive CD45RAhigh/CD27high T cells were determined by flow cytometry on a PBMC aliquot from every donor. Inclusive of the bounding cysteine and phenylalanine, the CDR3 is 14 residues long. The kept DNA is CDR3 alone, 42 bases in frame from the first base. CDR1 and CDR2 are drawn from the germline V gene: MNHEY, SVGAGI. About this clonotype itself: What this receptor recognizes is not known. Per-base qualities were not stored, and no clone one base away is much larger.

The sample comprised blood. The rearranged chain carries TRBV6-5 and TRBJ2-5; 8 middle bases align to TRBD2. The DNA matches TRBJ2-7 better at its end, which makes the J call doubtful. The TCR originated in a human donor in good health. For the CDR3, the sequence is CASSYSGLDYEQYF. In nucleotides, the sequence is TGTGCCAGCAGTTACTCGGGACTAGATTACGAGCAGTACTTC.